Below, 5 T cell receptor beta chains from the same sample are listed, as sequenced in a study of identical twins. TCRdb ran MiXCR on the 5' RACE reads and lists one entry per CDR3 protein. The profile shows around 650,000 distinct CDR3 sequences, less than 9% of them singletons. These sequences were also reported in another study, on yellow fever vaccine responses in identical twins.

What was sequenced was PBMCs. These receptors all stem from a young woman in good health.

V gene TRBV3-1 combines with J gene TRBJ2-1, with 13 positions matching TRBD2. CDR3 length: 17 residues. Germline V gives CDR1 LGHDT, CDR2 YNNKEL (reference sequence). J lost 9 bases, V lost 0 bases, and 8 bases had no gene match. For the CDR3, the DNA is TGTGCCAGCAGCCAAGATAGGGAGACTAGCGGGAGGACTGAGCAGTTCTTC. Amino acids: CASSQDRETSGRTEQFF.

This clonotype has just a few counts. This chain uses TRBV4-1 with TRBJ2-1; 10 bases match TRBD2. Germline loops: CDR1 MGHRA, CDR2 YSYEKL. The CDR3 has 16 residues. V lost 4 bases to trimming and J lost 4 bases; unmatched junction nucleotides: 7. The CDR3, as DNA: TGCGCCAGCAGCCCCCTACTTAGCGGGGGGTACAATGAGCAGTTCTTC. Residues: CASSPLLSGGYNEQFF.

The table lists this clonotype with a few counts. The rearrangement joins TRBV5-6 to TRBJ1-6; D gene ambiguous. CDR1 and CDR2 (germline): SGHDT, YYEEEE. The length of the CDR3 is 15 residues. V lost 0 bases, J lost 4 bases, and 8 bases lay in between. This CDR3 is CASSLGADYNSPLHF. In DNA, the CDR3 is TGTGCCAGCAGCTTGGGGGCAGATTATAATTCACCCCTCCACTTT.

The CDR3 sequence: CASSLGASGGPQETQYF. CDR3 DNA: TGTGCCAGCAGCTTAGGGGCTAGCGGGGGGCCCCAAGAGACCCAGTACTTC. The rearrangement joins TRBV7-2 to TRBJ2-5, with 11 bases aligning to TRBD2. V shed 1 base, J shed 1 base, and the junction held 5 bases outside the gene matches. CDR3 length equals 17 residues. Germline V lookup: CDR1 SGHTA, CDR2 FQGNSA.

This chain connects TRBV2 to TRBJ2-3; 11 bases fit TRBD2. Trimming took 8 bases from V and 4 from J; bases not matched to a gene: 8. CDR3 size: 15 residues. From germline, CDR1 is SNHLY and CDR2 FYNNEI. CDR3 region: CASGKGLAVADTQYF. CDR3 sequence (DNA): TGTGCCAGCGGAAAGGGACTAGCGGTTGCAGATACGCAGTATTTT.